These 27 T cell receptor beta chains originate from one sample sequenced in a study of OX40 agonist ivuxolimab in advanced cancers. Sequencing was performed with immunoSEQ multiplex PCR; in TCRdb, only in-frame clones are kept and a portion is missing. The sample yields around 77,000 clones, around nine tenths seen once. Source: CD4+ or CD8+ T cells sorted from blood, taken in a trial of the OX40 agonist ivuxolimab. These receptors came from an adult with an advanced solid tumor such as melanoma, head and neck, liver or kidney cancer.

This clone has just one count. The genes are TRBV11-3 and TRBJ2-7; D might be TRBD1 (7 bases). Germline V lookup: CDR1 SGHNT, CDR2 YENEEA. The CDR3 length is 15 residues. With 1 base removed from V and 3 bases from J, the gap between germline ends came to 13 bases. For the CDR3, the DNA is TGTGCCAGCAGCTTAGGTTCAGGGGGGCTCTACGAGCAGTACTTC. Residues: CASSLGSGGLYEQYF.

The V call is TRBV28, the J call TRBJ2-1, with D tentatively TRBD1 (5 bases). The CDR3 extends over 12 amino acids. Germline lookup yields CDR1 MDHEN and CDR2 SYDVKM. V dropped 3 bases and J dropped 7 bases, with 7 bases sitting between them. Here the CDR3 DNA reads TGTGCCAGCAGTTTGCAGGGTAATGAGCAGTTCTTC. This translates into CASSLQGNEQFF.

The chain has TRBV5-6 and TRBJ2-1, with no clear D. This CDR3 comprises 13 residues. Germline CDR1 is SGHDT and CDR2 is YYEEEE. V was pared by 4 bases and J by 7 bases, with 12 bases between. The CDR3 DNA sequence: TGTGCCAGCAGCCCGGCAGGTTGGAATGAGCAGTTCTTC. It encodes CASSPAGWNEQFF.

V gene TRBV7-9 combines with J gene TRBJ2-7; D remains ambiguous. Germline V gene data show CDR1 as SEHNR and CDR2 as FQNEAQ (reference sequence). This CDR3 region has 12 residues. V was clipped by 3 bases and J by 2 bases, with 5 bases between them. This CDR3 is CASSLDPYEQYF. In DNA form, the CDR3 reads TGTGCCAGCAGCTTGGACCCCTACGAGCAGTACTTC. The full variable domain, in which reference TRBV7-9 and TRBJ2-7 provide the parts outside the CDR3, is DTGVSQNPRHKITKRGQNVTFRCDPISEHNRLYWYRQTLGQGPEFLTYFQNEAQLEKSRLLSDRFSAERPKGSFSTLEIQRTEQGDSAMYLCASSLDPYEQYFGPGTRLTVT.

V gene TRBV5-6 combines with J gene TRBJ2-1; possibly TRBD2 for D (6 bases). The V end lost 3 bases, the J end lost 6 bases, and 13 bases lay between the germline ends. The CDR3 is 14 residues long. CDR1 SGHDT and CDR2 YYEEEE come from the germline V gene. DNA of the CDR3: TGTGCCAGCAGCTCCCCCTGGGAGGCCAATGAGCAGTTCTTC. This sequence encodes CASSSPWEANEQFF.

V is TRBV7-9 and J is TRBJ2-5; D might be TRBD1 (6 bases). The germline V gene encodes CDR1 SEHNR and CDR2 FQNEAQ (reference sequence). The germline V and J ends were trimmed by 2 bases and 2 bases, with 12 bases remaining between them. The CDR3 is made up of 15 amino acids. CDR3 residues: CASSLRETGQETQYF. The DNA of the CDR3 is TGTGCCAGCAGCTTAAGAGAGACAGGTCAAGAGACCCAGTACTTC.

This chain connects TRBV4-3 to TRBJ2-1; 9 bases are a match to TRBD2. The CDR3 is 17 residues long. CDR1 and CDR2 from the germline V gene are LGHNA and YSLEER. The V segment lost 0 bases and the J segment 5 bases; nucleotides outside the gene matches: 8. In DNA form, the CDR3 reads TGCGCCAGCAGCCAAGATTCGCTCCTAGCGGGGAACAATGAGCAGTTCTTC. It codes for CASSQDSLLAGNNEQFF.

The chain links TRBV27 to TRBJ1-5; the D is unclear. The CDR3 runs to 14 residues. Germline-derived CDR1 and CDR2 are MNHEY and SMNVEV (reference sequence). V lost 10 bases and J lost 2, with 15 bases in between. The CDR3: CATAGSGGNQPQHF. CDR3 DNA sequence: TGTGCCACCGCGGGGTCTGGGGGCAATCAGCCCCAGCATTTT.

V is TRBV7-6 and J is TRBJ1-4, with 7 bases fitting TRBD1. Germline CDR1 SGHVS, CDR2 FNYEAQ. The CDR3 is made up of 12 amino acids. V was clipped by 7 bases and J by 9 bases; unmatched bases: 5. This CDR3 reads CASTDRTQKLFF. The CDR3 nucleotides are TGTGCCAGCACGGACAGGACACAAAAACTGTTTTTT. Full variable domain (rest looked up from reference TRBV7-6 and TRBJ1-4): GAGVSQSPRYKVTKRGQDVALRCDPISGHVSLYWYRQALGQGPEFLTYFNYEAQQDKSGLPNDRFSAERPEGSISTLTIQRTEQRDSAMYRCASTDRTQKLFFGSGTQLSVL.

This clone has just one count. The chain is built from TRBV7-8 and TRBJ1-4; D is ambiguous. Trimming took off 0 bases at V and 8 bases at J, with 16 bases between the two ends. Germline V gene lookup returns CDR1 SGHVS and CDR2 FQNEAQ. The CDR3 is 16 amino acids. The CDR3 nucleotides are TGTGCCAGCAGCTTAGCTGCCCGGTCCCCCCGCGAAAAACTGTTTTTT. It translates to CASSLAARSPREKLFF.

The rearrangement links TRBV2 to TRBJ1-2; TRBD1 is a possible D gene (6 bases). Trimming took 7 bases from V and 1 from J, leaving 16 bases between them. Germline V gene sequence: CDR1 SNHLY, CDR2 FYNNEI. The CDR3 length is 15 residues. In nucleotides, the CDR3 is TGTGCCAGCACGTTCCCGGTACAGGGTAACTATGGCTACACCTTC. Amino acid sequence: CASTFPVQGNYGYTF.

The genes are TRBV7-9 and TRBJ2-1, with 12 bases fitting TRBD2. CDR1 and CDR2 from the germline V gene are SEHNR and FQNEAQ (reference sequence). This CDR3 is built from 16 residues. V was clipped by 7 bases and J by 6 bases; unmatched bases: 10. The CDR3 protein is CASISSGRAAGNEQFF. The CDR3 DNA reads TGTGCCAGCATCTCTAGCGGGAGGGCCGCAGGCAATGAGCAGTTCTTC.

The chain has TRBV28 and TRBJ1-5; D is possibly TRBD1 (5 bases). Trimming shortened V by 5 bases and J by 0 bases, and 11 bases separated the two germline ends. In germline, CDR1 is MDHEN, CDR2 SYDVKM. The CDR3 has 15 amino acids. CDR3 sequence (DNA): TGTGCCAGCAGTCCTGGGACGGATAGCAATCAGCCCCAGCATTTT. Translated: CASSPGTDSNQPQHF. Variable domain in full (rest from reference TRBV28 and TRBJ1-5): DVKVTQSSRYLVKRTGEKVFLECVQDMDHENMFWYRQDPGLGLRLIYFSYDVKMKEKGDIPEGYSVSREKKERFSLILESASTNQTSMYLCASSPGTDSNQPQHFGDGTRLSIL.

The V gene is TRBV5-4, the J gene TRBJ2-6, with D unclear. The germline gives CDR1 SGHNT, CDR2 YYREEE (reference sequence). The V end lost 7 bases, the J end lost 1 base, and 6 bases lay between the germline ends. The CDR3 has 13 residues. CDR3 DNA sequence: TGTGCCAGCGTCATATCTGGGGCCAACGTCCTGACTTTC. Protein sequence: CASVISGANVLTF.

This clone occurred once. This rearrangement joins TRBV5-4 to TRBJ2-3, with 7 bases matching TRBD2. This CDR3 has 15 residues. Per the germline V gene, CDR1 is SGHNT and CDR2 is YYREEE (reference sequence). J was trimmed by 4 bases and V by 3 bases; bases with no gene match: 8. The CDR3 DNA is TGTGCCAGCAGCTGGGGGAGCGGGGACGCAGATACGCAGTATTTT. Its protein is CASSWGSGDADTQYF.

The chain uses TRBV28 and TRBJ2-1, with D unclear. Deletions cut 6 bases from V and 6 bases from J, with 9 bases between. The CDR3 has 12 residues. CDR1 is MDHEN, CDR2 SYDVKM, per germline. The CDR3 protein is CASRLGINEQFF. In nucleotides, the CDR3 is TGTGCCAGCAGATTAGGGATCAATGAGCAGTTCTTC.

The chain couples TRBV6-5 to TRBJ1-2; D is perhaps TRBD1 (5 bases). Trimming took 2 bases from V and 5 from J, leaving 18 bases between them. The CDR3 is 16 amino acids. The germline V gene has CDR1 MNHEY and CDR2 SVGAGI. CDR3 region: CASSYIPLGTTYGYTF. As DNA, the CDR3 is TGTGCCAGCAGTTACATACCGCTCGGGACGACGTATGGCTACACCTTC.

The chain links TRBV28 to TRBJ2-7; D is unclear. The ends were cut back, 6 bases at V and 3 bases at J, with 9 bases in the middle. CDR1 is MDHEN, CDR2 SYDVKM, per germline. There are 12 residues in the CDR3. The CDR3: CASSLAHYEQYF. CDR3 bases: TGTGCCAGCAGCCTTGCCCACTACGAGCAGTACTTC.

V gene TRBV27 combines with J gene TRBJ2-1; D uncertain. The germline V and J ends were trimmed by 3 bases and 6 bases, with 6 bases remaining between them. The CDR3 loop spans 12 amino acids. The germline CDR1 and CDR2 sequences are MNHEY and SMNVEV (reference sequence). As DNA, the CDR3 is TGTGCCAGCAGTTTTAGTGGCAATGAGCAGTTCTTC. This encodes CASSFSGNEQFF.

This chain links TRBV18 with TRBJ1-2; 9 bases line up with TRBD1. The CDR3 is 15 residues long. The germline V gene encodes CDR1 KGHSH and CDR2 LQKENI. Trimming took 3 bases from V and 4 from J; bases not matched to a gene: 6. As DNA, the CDR3 is TGTGCCAGCTCACCTCGGGACAGGGACCTCTATGGCTACACCTTC. Encoded protein: CASSPRDRDLYGYTF. The whole variable domain, filled in from reference TRBV18 and TRBJ1-2, reads NAGVMQNPRHLVRRRGQEARLRCSPMKGHSHVYWYRQLPEEGLKFMVYLQKENIIDESGMPKERFSAEFPKEGPSILRIQQVVRGDSAAYFCASSPRDRDLYGYTFGSGTRLTVV.

The genes are TRBV2 and TRBJ2-3, with 8 bases matching TRBD1. Germline loops: CDR1 SNHLY, CDR2 FYNNEI. The CDR3 length is 17 residues. Trimming took 3 bases from V and 2 from J; bases not matched to a gene: 10. The chain's CDR3 is CASSELFRGRNTDTQYF. CDR3 DNA sequence: TGTGCCAGCAGTGAGTTATTCAGGGGGCGCAACACAGATACGCAGTATTTT.

The chain recombines TRBV4-3 with TRBJ2-1; D possibly corresponds to TRBD1 (5 bases). The ends were cut back, 4 bases at V and 9 bases at J, with 16 bases in the middle. CDR1 is LGHNA, CDR2 YSLEER, per germline. This CDR3 contains 14 residues. Here the CDR3 DNA reads TGCGCCAGCAGCCCAGCGACTGAAAGGGGTGAGCAGTTCTTC. Amino acid sequence: CASSPATERGEQFF.

The chain employs TRBV27 and TRBJ2-5, with TRBD2 matching 9 bases. Germline trimming cut 4 bases from V and 4 bases from J; bases unmatched to any gene: 4. Germline CDR1 and CDR2: MNHEY and SMNVEV (reference sequence). CDR3 length equals 14 residues. The CDR3 loop is CASSSIAGAETQYF. CDR3 DNA sequence: TGTGCCAGCAGTTCTATAGCGGGAGCAGAGACCCAGTACTTC.

Comment on this clone: The sample carries other DNA sequences with the same CDR3. CDR3 protein: CASSLAGVNTEAFF. In DNA form, the CDR3 reads TGTGCCAGCAGTTTAGCAGGTGTCAACACTGAAGCTTTCTTT. The chain uses TRBV27 and TRBJ1-1; no clear D. In germline, CDR1 is MNHEY, CDR2 SMNVEV (reference sequence). Trimming shortened V by 2 bases and J by 2 bases, and 9 bases separated the two germline ends. The CDR3 loop spans 14 amino acids.

This CDR3 reads CASSQNGGAFYTF. The CDR3 nucleotides are TGTGCCAGCAGTCAAAATGGCGGGGCTTTCTACACCTTC. The rearrangement joins TRBV6-5 to TRBJ1-2; maybe TRBD1 (5 bases). The CDR3 is made up of 13 amino acids. Trimming shortened V by 5 bases and J by 10 bases, and 17 bases separated the two germline ends. Germline V lookup: CDR1 MNHEY, CDR2 SVGAGI.

The chain has TRBV5-3 and TRBJ2-7; D is tentatively TRBD1 or TRBD2 (5 bases each). Being an ORF, TRBV5-3 has a function that is uncertain. The ends were cut back, 2 bases at V and 3 bases at J, with 24 bases in the middle. The CDR3 runs 18 residues. CDR3 sequence reads: CARSFRDLGRKEDYEQYF. CDR3 bases: TGTGCCAGAAGCTTCCGGGACCTTGGGCGTAAGGAGGACTACGAGCAGTACTTC.

The rearrangement joins TRBV7-9 to TRBJ2-7, with no clear D. Trimming cost V 4 bases and J 8 bases, with 21 bases left between them. This CDR3 has 15 residues. Per the germline V gene, CDR1 is SEHNR and CDR2 is FQNEAQ (reference sequence). The CDR3 DNA follows: TGTGCCAGCAGCTCCATGGGGTGGTCGACGATTCAGCAGTACTTC. This sequence encodes CASSSMGWSTIQQYF.